The 26 T cell receptor beta chains in this list originate from one sample, sequenced in a study of technical replicates of blood from a few donors. Sequenced by immunoSEQ multiplex PCR; TCRdb stores in-frame clones only, minus some. The sample consists of around 72,000 clones, 80% to 95% of them appearing once. The sample comprised PBMCs. These receptors came from a human donor in good health. Some clones in this sample may be carry-over from other donors' samples.

The chain recombines TRBV30 with TRBJ2-1, with D tentatively TRBD1 (6 bases). Germline CDR1 and CDR2: GTSNPN and SVGIG (reference sequence). The CDR3 extends over 15 amino acids. Trimming took 0 bases from V and 0 from J, leaving 9 bases between them. This chain's CDR3 is CAWSVGTSSYNEQFF. DNA of the CDR3: TGTGCCTGGAGTGTAGGGACAAGCTCCTACAATGAGCAGTTCTTC.

The chain is built from TRBV30 and TRBJ2-6; a weak D match, TRBD2 (6 bases). The CDR3 sequence is 15 residues long. V was clipped by 3 bases and J by 0 bases, with 9 bases between them. The germline CDR1 and CDR2 sequences are GTSNPN and SVGIG (reference sequence). CDR3 loop: CAWSAGISGANVLTF. The CDR3 DNA reads TGTGCCTGGAGCGCGGGAATCTCTGGGGCCAACGTCCTGACTTTC.

The chain combines TRBV6-5 with TRBJ2-3; 10 bases match TRBD2. Germline V lookup: CDR1 MNHEY, CDR2 SVGAGI. The CDR3 extends over 14 amino acids. With V trimmed by 6 bases and J by 3 bases, 3 bases remained unmatched. In nucleotides, the CDR3 is TGTGCCAGCAGCAGGGGACTAGCGACAGATACGCAGTATTTT. Protein product: CASSRGLATDTQYF.

The gene calls are TRBV2 and TRBJ1-5; no clear D. Per germline, CDR1 SNHLY and CDR2 FYNNEI. CDR3 length: 14 residues. Trimming shortened V by 3 bases and J by 7 bases, and 13 bases separated the two germline ends. CDR3: CASSDGSEVQPQHF. CDR3 bases: TGTGCCAGCAGTGACGGCAGCGAGGTACAGCCCCAGCATTTT.

In this sample, this clone turned up once. V gene TRBV6-6 combines with J gene TRBJ2-2; TRBD2 matches 11 bases. The V segment lost 4 bases and the J segment 6 bases; nucleotides outside the gene matches: 4. Germline-derived CDR1 and CDR2 are MNHNY and SVGAGI (reference sequence). CDR3 size: 15 residues. In DNA form, the CDR3 reads TGTGCCAGCAGTTCCGGGACTAGCGGTTCCGGGGAGCTGTTTTTT. Translating it yields CASSSGTSGSGELFF.

The gene calls are TRBV7-6 and TRBJ2-3; 8 bases line up with TRBD1. Per the germline V gene, CDR1 is SGHVS and CDR2 is FNYEAQ. The trim removed 1 base at V and 2 bases at J, leaving 8 bases unmatched. The CDR3 extends over 17 amino acids. The CDR3 nucleotides read TGTGCCAGCAGCTTAGTAGGTCAGGGGGCGGTCACAGATACGCAGTATTTT. Translating gives CASSLVGQGAVTDTQYF.

The CDR3 here is CASSLAGSSSRAQYF. The DNA of the CDR3 is TGTGCCAGCAGCTTGGCGGGGTCAAGTTCGCGAGCCCAGTACTTC. The V call is TRBV5-4, the J call TRBJ2-5; the D gene is possibly TRBD2 (5 bases). The V gene's germline CDR1 is SGHNT and CDR2 YYREEE (reference sequence). V was cut by 0 bases and J by 9 bases, with 18 bases left in between. The CDR3 extends over 15 amino acids.

The chain uses TRBV19 and TRBJ1-2, with TRBD1 as a possible D gene (5 bases). V was clipped by 4 bases and J by 6 bases, with 12 bases between them. Germline CDR1 LNHDA, CDR2 SQIVND (reference sequence). CDR3 length: 13 amino acids. This CDR3 is CASSTAGRHGYTF. As DNA, the CDR3 is TGTGCCAGTAGTACGGCGGGACGCCATGGCTACACCTTC.

V and J are TRBV9 and TRBJ2-1; a possible D gene is TRBD2 (7 bases). Trimming shortened V by 3 bases and J by 3 bases, and 19 bases separated the two germline ends. Germline V CDR1 and CDR2: SGDLS, YYNGEE. The CDR3 runs 17 residues. CDR3 amino acids: CASSAPGWGGNYNEQFF. In nucleotides, the CDR3 is TGTGCCAGCAGCGCGCCGGGTTGGGGGGGCAACTACAATGAGCAGTTCTTC.

The CDR3 DNA reads TGTGCCTGGATAGAGACAGGGAATTTAAACACCATATATTTT. Its translation: CAWIETGNLNTIYF. V gene TRBV30 combines with J gene TRBJ1-3; TRBD1 matches at 7 bases. Germline-derived CDR1 and CDR2 are GTSNPN and SVGIG (reference sequence). The CDR3 has 14 amino acids. V lost 4 bases, J lost 6 bases, and 9 bases stayed unmatched.

This clone showed up just once. V and J are TRBV30 and TRBJ1-2; the D gene is possibly TRBD1 (5 bases). Trimming pared 4 bases from V and 6 bases from J, leaving 12 bases between. The CDR3 contains 12 residues. Germline CDR1 is GTSNPN and CDR2 is SVGIG (reference sequence). CDR3 in DNA: TGTGCCTGGACAGGGTCTTTTCATGGCTACACCTTC. Residues: CAWTGSFHGYTF.

The chain is built from TRBV5-6 and TRBJ1-3, with 9 bases that match TRBD1. The CDR3 contains 16 residues. Trimming cost V 3 bases and J 4 bases; bases outside gene matches: 8. Germline V gene lookup returns CDR1 SGHDT and CDR2 YYEEEE. The CDR3 DNA reads as TGTGCCAGCAGCTCCGGGACAGGGTCGATCGGAAACACCATATATTTT. Residues: CASSSGTGSIGNTIYF.

This chain uses TRBV30 with TRBJ2-6; 8 nucleotides line up with TRBD2. There are 19 residues in the CDR3. Germline lookup yields CDR1 GTSNPN and CDR2 SVGIG (reference sequence). V shed 0 bases and J 4 bases; nucleotides not matched to a gene: 14. The chain's CDR3 is CAWSVSGGRMAFGANVLTF. In DNA, the CDR3 is TGTGCCTGGAGTGTATCGGGCGGGAGGATGGCGTTCGGGGCCAACGTCCTGACTTTC.

The chain employs TRBV2 and TRBJ2-1; 8 positions agree with TRBD2. Germline values: CDR1 SNHLY, CDR2 FYNNEI. This CDR3 has 16 residues. With 6 bases clipped from V and 7 bases from J, the junction kept 14 bases outside the gene matches. In nucleotides, the CDR3 is TGTGCCAGCAGGACCGGGACTAGAGGGGGGCTAAATGAGCAGTTCTTC. Amino acids: CASRTGTRGGLNEQFF.

The gene calls are TRBV5-6 and TRBJ1-3; D remains ambiguous. Germline-derived CDR1 and CDR2 are SGHDT and YYEEEE. The CDR3 is 13 amino acids. Trimming took 2 bases from V and 0 from J, leaving 3 bases between them. The CDR3 coding sequence is TGTGCCAGCAGCTTCCTCTCTGGAAACACCATATATTTT. This translates into CASSFLSGNTIYF. The full variable domain, its missing parts supplied by reference TRBV5-6 and TRBJ1-3, is DAGVTQSPTHLIKTRGQQVTLRCSPKSGHDTVSWYQQALGQGPQFIFQYYEEEERQRGNFPDRFSGHQFPNYSSELNVNALLLGDSALYLCASSFLSGNTIYFGEGSWLTVV.

The CDR3: CASSQVSGVDSWPQHF. CDR3 DNA sequence: TGCGCCAGCAGCCAAGTGAGTGGCGTTGACAGCTGGCCCCAGCATTTT. The chain carries TRBV4-1 and TRBJ1-5, with D perhaps TRBD1 (5 bases). V was cut by 1 base and J by 9 bases, with 19 bases left in between. CDR1 is MGHRA, CDR2 YSYEKL, per germline. CDR3 size: 16 residues.

The rearrangement links TRBV9 to TRBJ1-3, with unresolved D. CDR1 and CDR2 from the germline V gene are SGDLS and YYNGEE. Between the trimmed V and J ends, which lost 0 bases and 0 bases, there was a span of 7 bases. The CDR3 runs to 15 residues. CDR3 region: CASSVGGSSGNTIYF. The CDR3 bases are TGTGCCAGCAGCGTAGGAGGAAGCTCTGGAAACACCATATATTTT.

This clone was recorded only once. V and J are TRBV5-4 and TRBJ2-2; 9 bases are a match to TRBD2. The CDR3 loop spans 17 amino acids. V lost 0 bases and J lost 6; bases outside the gene matches: 9. The germline gives CDR1 SGHNT, CDR2 YYREEE (reference sequence). The CDR3 protein is CASSLEGGRARAGELFF. The CDR3 nucleotides read TGTGCCAGCAGCTTGGAAGGCGGGAGGGCCCGGGCCGGGGAGCTGTTTTTT.

The chain carries TRBV7-2 and TRBJ2-1; 8 bases map to TRBD2. The CDR3 loop spans 14 amino acids. The ends lost 5 bases at V and 10 bases at J; junction bases unmatched: 10. CDR1 is SGHTA and CDR2 is FQGNSA in the germline V gene. CDR3 amino acids: CASSPRGGLWEQFF. For the CDR3, the DNA is TGTGCCAGCAGCCCACGGGGGGGACTTTGGGAGCAGTTCTTC.

J is TRBJ2-1 and V is TRBV4-3, with TRBD1 identical over 7 bases. Germline trimming cut 4 bases from V and 4 bases from J; bases unmatched to any gene: 7. CDR1 and CDR2 (germline): LGHNA, YSLEER. The CDR3 has 15 residues. This chain's CDR3 is CASSPTGERYNEQFF. The CDR3, as DNA: TGCGCCAGCAGCCCTACAGGGGAGAGGTACAATGAGCAGTTCTTC.

The V call is TRBV5-1, the J call TRBJ2-7; the match to TRBD2 covers 11 bases. Germline CDR1 reads SGHRS; CDR2 reads YFSETQ. The V and J ends lost 4 bases and 0 bases, in that order; junction bases with no gene match: 3. This CDR3 is 15 amino acids long. Here the CDR3 DNA reads TGCGCCAGCAGCACTGGGACTAGCGGCTCCTACGAGCAGTACTTC. Its translation is CASSTGTSGSYEQYF.

The V and J genes are TRBV6-5 and TRBJ2-2; TRBD2 matches 7 bases. From germline, CDR1 is MNHEY and CDR2 SVGAGI. There are 15 residues in the CDR3. V was pared by 6 bases and J by 1 base, with 5 bases of the junction left unmatched. CDR3 in DNA: TGTGCCAGCAGCCAGACTAGCTTGAACACCGGGGAGCTGTTTTTT. Its translation: CASSQTSLNTGELFF.

This chain uses TRBV4-3 with TRBJ2-1; 7 nucleotides align to TRBD2. J lost 0 bases, V lost 4 bases, and 3 bases had no gene match. This CDR3 comprises 15 residues. Germline V gene sequence: CDR1 LGHNA, CDR2 YSLEER. The CDR3 is CASSPAGDSYNEQFF. CDR3 DNA sequence: TGCGCCAGCAGCCCCGCGGGGGACTCCTACAATGAGCAGTTCTTC.

This chain uses TRBV7-9 with TRBJ1-4; 10 bases agree with TRBD1. There are 15 residues in the CDR3. CDR1 and CDR2 (germline): SEHNR, FQNEAQ (reference sequence). V lost 5 bases, J lost 6 bases, and 6 bases stayed unmatched. The CDR3 sequence: CASSRGQGGHEKLFF. The CDR3 region has the DNA TGTGCCAGCAGCAGAGGACAGGGGGGTCATGAAAAACTGTTTTTT.

The chain recombines TRBV4-2 with TRBJ2-2, with 10 bases that match TRBD2. The V gene's germline CDR1 is LGHNA and CDR2 YNFKEQ. CDR3 size: 14 residues. Germline trimming cut 2 bases from V and 7 bases from J; bases unmatched to any gene: 1. The CDR3 DNA follows: TGTGCCAGCAGCCAACTAGCGGGAGACGGGGAGCTGTTTTTT. Translating it yields CASSQLAGDGELFF.

This clone was seen only once. The gene calls are TRBV2 and TRBJ2-7; possibly TRBD2 for D (6 bases). The ends were cut back, 2 bases at V and 0 bases at J, with 8 bases in the middle. CDR3 size: 14 residues. Germline V lookup: CDR1 SNHLY, CDR2 FYNNEI. The CDR3 region is CASSEPTSSYEQYF. In DNA form, the CDR3 reads TGTGCCAGCAGTGAACCGACTAGCTCCTACGAGCAGTACTTC.